This record looks at one TCR beta chain sequence and its context. The target antigen is unknown. The record originates from a study of T cell responses to AZD1222 COVID-19 vaccine. Using immunoSEQ multiplex PCR, the repertoire was profiled, and TCRdb retains in-frame clones only, with some absent. Of some 120,000 clones in the sample, 80% to 90% are singletons; the top ten hold approximately 10%. Study results and caveats: Mostly white British, mostly female donors; authors suggested clonal diversity may be underestimated. Regions left unmutated in variants are reportedly the target of nearly half of spike-specific TCRs. Increases in Spike-specific TCR breadth and depth were seen after two AZD1222 doses. It was only a handful of AZD1222 recipients who were seropositive at baseline.

Here the sequenced sample was peripheral blood, taken on day 0 of MenACWY control vaccination. The source of this sequence is an adult in good health.

CDR3 nucleotides: TGCGCCAGCAGCTATGGTTCCGGACAGGCCTCCGGGGAGCTGTTTTTT. Its protein product is CASSYGSGQASGELFF. J is TRBJ2-2 and V is TRBV5-1; 7 bases are shared with TRBD1. The length of the CDR3 is 16 residues. Germline V lookup: CDR1 SGHRS, CDR2 YFSETQ. Unmatched junction bases numbered 11, after V lost 3 bases and J lost 6 bases.